This TCR beta chain was recovered during a study of blood T cell repertoires in COVID-19. Across the study: Sample material is recorded as cDNA or gDNA derived from T cells, B-cell-depleted T cells, or PBMCs.

In the study's own analysis: Amplifying reference gene primers gave estimates of nucleated cell counts. Some clones are missing from TCRdb's copy, which holds only in-frame ones; the method was immunoSEQ multiplex PCR. The V and J calls and the clone size are those of that table, but D and trimming were determined from the DNA. This sample has 130,000 to 150,000 clones, with around 83% found just once. Trimming removed 6 bases from V and 2 bases from J; junction bases left unmatched: 10. The germline gives CDR1 MNHEY, CDR2 SVGEGT. The CDR3 runs 16 residues. The sample taken for sequencing was PBMCs or T cells enriched from blood (not recorded which). This receptor was identified in a woman in her fifties or sixties who had been exposed to COVID-19. This chain uses TRBV6-2 or TRBV6-3 with TRBJ2-3, with 8 bases that match TRBD2. DNA for the CDR3: TGTGCCAGCAGCCCTCAAGCGGGAGTGGTCACAGATACGCAGTATTTT. Translated, it gives CASSPQAGVVTDTQYF.